This T cell receptor (beta chain) was obtained from a study of tumor-infiltrating lymphocytes in localized non-small cell lung cancer. Study background: From each patient, both tumor and uninvolved lung, non-adjacent to tumor, were sampled. Notes on the study in general: Only some patients had TCR sequencing, depending on available tissue.

Sequenced by immunoSEQ multiplex PCR; TCRdb stores in-frame clones only, minus some. The profile covers fewer than 15,000 clones, with around 68% appearing a single time and about 8.6% taken by the ten largest. The CDR3 length is 13 residues. Germline lookup yields CDR1 WSHSY and CDR2 SAAADI. Trimming left V 7 bases short and J 1 base short, with 10 bases between. As for this clone: Antigen specificity is unknown.

Specimen: lung tumor tissue. This TCR came from a human donor with non-small cell lung cancer. This sequence joins TRBV10-2 and TRBJ1-1, with TRBD1 as a possible D gene (5 bases). The CDR3 DNA reads TGCGCCAGCAATGTCAGGGAGAACACTGAAGCTTTCTTT. Residues: CASNVRENTEAFF.